Listed here is a single TCR beta chain. The assay was immunoSEQ multiplex PCR, and TCRdb's table has in-frame clones only and misses some. The sample contains approximately 220,000 clones, roughly 80% of which appear only once. These data are taken from a study of blood T cell repertoires in COVID-19. Study context: The analysed material was cDNA or gDNA that came from T cells, B-cell-depleted T cells, or PBMCs.

CDR1 MDHEN and CDR2 SYDVKM come from the germline V gene. This CDR3 has 13 amino acids. The ends were cut back, 5 bases at V and 5 bases at J, with 12 bases in the middle. This chain joins TRBV28 and TRBJ1-1, with TRBD1 as a possible D gene (6 bases). This TCR was recovered from a woman older than 75 with acute or convalescent COVID-19. The material sequenced was peripheral blood. CDR3 sequence: CASSIYQGTEAFF. CDR3 sequence (DNA): TGTGCCAGCAGTATATACCAGGGGACTGAAGCTTTCTTT.